This TCR beta chain was recovered during a study of identical twins (dated by TCRdb to 2016 to 2017). Study-level background: To test whether fetal clonotypes persist, the study used deep sequencing on TCR alpha and beta repertoires from monozygotic twins, unrelated adults of various ages, and cord blood. To rule out contamination, the twin experiments were replicated at different times with different library preparation protocols. Overall study results and their limits: Invariant T cells such as MAIT and iNKT could partly confound zero-insertion analyses, although diverse VJ usage argued against such confounding for most clonotypes. The excess sharing between twins in beta out-of-frame sequences was weaker because fewer shared sequences reduced the signal-to-noise ratio. Recombination models systematically underestimated out-of-frame TCR alpha sharing in monozygotic twins but agreed with sharing between unrelated individuals. Fewer insertions were carried by abundant cord blood beta clonotypes, a similar but weaker trend appeared in young adult naive repertoires, and no such trend appeared in memory repertoires. Because the same donors could not be followed over many years, conclusions were based on cross-sectional statistical analysis. Compared with coincidental sharing between unrelated individuals, out-of-frame TCR alpha sequences shared between twins showed an excess of sequences with low generation probability.

Library construction relied on 5' RACE. The run used an Illumina HiSeq 2000. A universal primer binding site was introduced by template switching, and a unique molecular identifier was present in the final cDNA, enabling accurate counting of TCR cDNA molecules. First-strand cDNA for TCR alpha and beta chains was synthesized from specific primers in the conserved constant-segment region. To control for contamination, every cDNA library carried two barcodes: a SMART-Mk sample barcode plus Illumina barcodes. TruSeq adapter sequences and Illumina sample barcodes were added in two successive PCR steps. The TCR alpha and beta cDNA libraries were sequenced on the Illumina HiSeq platform using custom primers. The paper's processing steps were these. Raw reads were processed with MiGEC to extract unique molecular identifiers, and MiXCR was used to determine CDR3 positions. For each individual, recombination models were inferred using an EM algorithm with the repgenHMM and IGoR tools. The analysis of shared clonotypes was done with the tcR package in R, with sharing normalized by the product of cloneset sizes. To study raw recombination without the effects of thymic and clonal selection, out-of-frame nonproductive sequences were analyzed. The raw public reads went through TCRdb reprocessing: fastp at Q25, MiXCR clone calling, in-frame beta chains kept. Rows are unified per CDR3 protein, each entry keeping the most common DNA and genes. TCRdb, rather than the study authors, made the V and J calls. Within this sample are 500,000 to 700,000 distinct CDR3 sequences, with roughly 7.2% of them counted one time only. The biggest ten clones account for roughly 1.6% of the sample.

Only healthy Caucasian donors were included. The twin cohort comprised three pairs of female monozygotic twins, all aged roughly 18 to 30 years. Peripheral blood mononuclear cells were the source from which RNA for the TCR libraries was isolated. Inclusive of the bounding cysteine and phenylalanine, the CDR3 is 16 residues long. The DNA shown is the 48-base CDR3, in frame from base 1. The germline V end is reduced by 4 bases and the J end by 6 bases; junction bases left unmatched: 15. CDR1 and CDR2 are read off the germline V gene as SGHRS and YFSETQ. In this sample, this clonotype turned up many times. The target of this receptor is not known. It has no much larger one-base neighbor in the sample; base qualities were not kept. This sample was also put to use in a study of yellow fever vaccine responses in identical twins. In that second paper, the authors write: The T cell response to vaccination in identical twins was reported by the authors to appear partly convergent and partly personalized. In the study, vaccine-responding T cell clones were precisely tracked in identical twins.

The chain uses TRBV5-1 and TRBJ1-1, with 7 bases matching TRBD1. The sequence came from a woman aged 18-29 years in good health. Input material: PBMCs. The CDR3 has the sequence CASSGTVGGEAAEAFF. The DNA is TGCGCCAGCAGCGGGACAGTGGGGGGAGAGGCGGCTGAAGCTTTCTTT. Full variable domain (CDR3 extended with the reference TRBV5-1 and TRBJ1-1 proteins): KAGVTQTPRYLIKTRGQQVTLSCSPISGHRSVSWYQQTPGQGLQFLFEYFSETQRNKGNFPGRFSGRQFSNSRSEMNVSTLELGDSALYLCASSGTVGGEAAEAFFGQGTRLTVV.